The 30 T cell receptor beta chains given below trace back to one sample, sequenced in a study of blood T cell repertoires in COVID-19. Only in-frame clones appear in the TCRdb table, and some are missing; sequencing was by immunoSEQ multiplex PCR. The top ten clones hold 1.4% of a sample with roughly 400,000 clones, over 75% of them seen once. Sample: PBMCs or T cells enriched from blood (not recorded which). All receptors derive from a woman aged 18-30 years who had been exposed to COVID-19.

This clone was detected only a few times. This chain connects TRBV11-2 to TRBJ1-6; D gene unclear. The V gene lost 5 bases and the J gene lost 13 bases, with 15 bases spanning the gap. This CDR3 spans 13 amino acids. Germline CDR1 is SGHAT and CDR2 is FQNNGV. The CDR3 DNA follows: TGTGCCAGCAGCGACTACGGGGTTTCGCCCCTCCACTTT. Translated: CASSDYGVSPLHF.

The chain joins TRBV13 to TRBJ2-1, with 9 bases aligning to TRBD2. Trimming cost V 3 bases and J 5 bases; bases outside gene matches: 14. From germline, CDR1 is PRHDT and CDR2 FYEKMQ (reference sequence). The CDR3 sequence is 18 residues long. CDR3 protein: CASSLPSGASRDDNEQFF. The DNA for the CDR3 is TGTGCCAGCAGCTTGCCTAGCGGGGCGTCCCGGGATGACAATGAGCAGTTCTTC.

The CDR3 here is CAISGQGAGNTEAFF. CDR3 sequence (DNA): TGTGCCATCAGTGGCCAGGGGGCGGGGAACACTGAAGCTTTCTTT. V usage is TRBV10-3 and J usage is TRBJ1-1; 8 bases match TRBD1. Germline CDR1 is ENHRY and CDR2 is SYGVKD. The CDR3 sequence is 15 residues long. The V segment lost 4 bases and the J segment 1 base; nucleotides outside the gene matches: 5.

The chain has TRBV9 and TRBJ2-3, with 7 bases matching TRBD1. V was clipped by 3 bases and J by 2 bases; unmatched bases: 9. Germline-derived CDR1 and CDR2 are SGDLS and YYNGEE. This CDR3 has 16 amino acids. Written as DNA, the CDR3 is TGTGCCAGCAGCGCAAACTACAGGGGAATCACAGATACGCAGTATTTT. Translated, it gives CASSANYRGITDTQYF.

V usage is TRBV2 and J usage is TRBJ2-7; 7 bases fit TRBD1. This CDR3 spans 15 amino acids. Germline CDR1 SNHLY, CDR2 FYNNEI. V gave up 3 bases and J gave up 3 bases; unmatched junction bases: 8. The CDR3 DNA reads TGTGCCAGCAGTGAGAAGACAGGGCGACTCTACGAGCAGTACTTC. Amino acid sequence: CASSEKTGRLYEQYF.

V is TRBV28 and J is TRBJ2-5; TRBD1 might be the D (5 bases). Trimming cost V 4 bases and J 3 bases, with 9 bases left between them. The CDR3 spans 13 residues. The V gene's germline CDR1 is MDHEN and CDR2 SYDVKM. CDR3 sequence (DNA): TGTGCCAGCAGTTCTTTGACAGAAGAGACCCAGTACTTC. This translates into CASSSLTEETQYF.

The gene calls are TRBV4-1 and TRBJ2-7; possibly TRBD1 for D (6 bases). This CDR3 contains 15 residues. CDR1 is MGHRA and CDR2 is YSYEKL in the germline V gene. The V and J ends lost 1 base and 5 bases respectively, with 15 bases between them. The CDR3 sequence: CASSQVVAGVHEQYF. For the CDR3, the DNA is TGCGCCAGCAGCCAAGTCGTGGCAGGGGTCCACGAGCAGTACTTC.

The CDR3 sequence is CATSDSSGPSTDTQYF. The CDR3, as DNA: TGTGCCACCAGTGATTCTAGCGGGCCTAGCACAGATACGCAGTATTTT. The chain recombines TRBV24-1 with TRBJ2-3, with 8 bases identical to TRBD2. The germline CDR1 and CDR2 sequences are KGHDR and SFDVKD. The length of the CDR3 is 16 residues. V shed 2 bases and J 0 bases; nucleotides not matched to a gene: 3.

This clone was recorded at least ten times. The chain combines TRBV2 with TRBJ2-3; 11 bases are shared with TRBD2. Germline loops: CDR1 SNHLY, CDR2 FYNNEI. This CDR3 spans 15 amino acids. Germline trimming cut 6 bases from V and 1 base from J; bases unmatched to any gene: 3. The CDR3 region has the DNA TGTGCCAGCAGAGGGACTAGCGGCCGCACAGATACGCAGTATTTT. It codes for CASRGTSGRTDTQYF.

DNA of the CDR3: TGTGCCAGCAGCTTAGGGACTAGCGGGAGGATCTACGAGCAGTACTTC. Translation: CASSLGTSGRIYEQYF. V gene TRBV7-2 combines with J gene TRBJ2-7; TRBD2 aligns across 14 bases. J was trimmed by 3 bases and V by 1 base; bases with no gene match: 2. Germline V gene sequence: CDR1 SGHTA, CDR2 FQGNSA. CDR3 length: 16 amino acids.

The CDR3 nucleotides read TGTGCCAGCAGCTCTCGCCAGGGGGCCGACACCGGGGAGCTGTTTTTT. Its protein product is CASSSRQGADTGELFF. The rearrangement links TRBV5-4 to TRBJ2-2; 8 positions match TRBD1. V lost 3 bases to trimming and J lost 3 bases; unmatched junction nucleotides: 7. The germline gives CDR1 SGHNT, CDR2 YYREEE (reference sequence). The CDR3 extends over 16 amino acids.

The chain couples TRBV1 to TRBJ1-6. TRBV1 is designated a pseudogene. The CDR3 covers 20 residues. CDR3 amino acids: CTSSQSCGTDGDKYNSPLHF. CDR3 nucleotide sequence: TGCACCAGCAGCCAAAGTTGCGGGACGGATGGGGATAAGTATAATTCACCCCTCCACTTT.

The chain employs TRBV19 and TRBJ2-4, with D perhaps TRBD1 (5 bases). The CDR3 totals 12 residues. CDR1 is LNHDA and CDR2 is SQIVND in the germline V gene (reference sequence). V shed 5 bases and J shed 9 bases, with 11 bases lying between them. The DNA of the CDR3 is TGTGCCAGTAGTGGGGCCAAGGGCATTCAGTACTTC. Residues: CASSGAKGIQYF.

The chain couples TRBV19 to TRBJ2-2; 8 bases fit TRBD1. This CDR3 comprises 14 residues. Trimming removed 6 bases from V and 4 bases from J; junction bases left unmatched: 4. CDR1 LNHDA and CDR2 SQIVND come from the germline V gene (reference sequence). The CDR3 coding sequence is TGTGCCAGTAGAAGTGGGACAGGCACCGGGGAGCTGTTTTTT. Its translation is CASRSGTGTGELFF.

The chain joins TRBV28 to TRBJ2-7, with TRBD1 matching 8 bases. CDR3 size: 12 residues. Per the germline V gene, CDR1 is MDHEN and CDR2 is SYDVKM. Losses at the gene ends were 8 bases for V and 2 bases for J; bases not matched to a gene: 2. The CDR3 DNA sequence: TGTGCCAGCCAGGGGGCTGCCTACGAGCAGTACTTC. This translates into CASQGAAYEQYF.

The chain recombines TRBV6-2 or TRBV6-3 with TRBJ1-1; D remains unclear. With 2 bases removed from V and 8 bases from J, the gap between germline ends came to 6 bases. CDR3 length: 11 residues. CDR1 and CDR2 from the germline V gene are MNHEY and SVGEGT. The CDR3 here is CASSYGREAFF. The CDR3 coding sequence is TGTGCCAGCAGTTACGGGAGGGAAGCTTTCTTT.

The chain combines TRBV14 with TRBJ2-1; D may be TRBD2 (5 bases). V gave up 2 bases and J gave up 4 bases, with 9 bases separating them. Germline CDR1 reads SGHDN; CDR2 reads FVKESK. The CDR3 sequence is 14 residues long. Here the CDR3 DNA reads TGTGCCAGCAGCCAACTAGCCCGATACAATGAGCAGTTCTTC. The encoded protein is CASSQLARYNEQFF.

The chain employs TRBV7-9 and TRBJ1-1; no definite D call. The CDR3 covers 14 residues. V lost 1 base, J lost 6 bases, and 12 bases lay in between. In germline, CDR1 is SEHNR, CDR2 FQNEAQ (reference sequence). The CDR3, as DNA: TGTGCCAGCAGCTTAGTTGGAGTTTGGCCTGAAGCTTTCTTT. It is translated as CASSLVGVWPEAFF.

This chain links TRBV27 with TRBJ1-6; 10 bases are a match to TRBD1. The germline CDR1 and CDR2 sequences are MNHEY and SMNVEV (reference sequence). With 6 bases clipped from V and 8 bases from J, the junction kept 13 bases outside the gene matches. There are 17 residues in the CDR3. CDR3 amino acids: CASRMLGQGISYSPLHF. CDR3 coding DNA: TGTGCCAGCAGGATGCTGGGACAGGGGATCTCATATTCACCCCTCCACTTT.

V usage is TRBV5-1 and J usage is TRBJ2-3; D possibly corresponds to TRBD1 (6 bases). Germline CDR1 and CDR2: SGHRS and YFSETQ. The CDR3 consists of 17 residues. V gave up 0 bases and J gave up 3 bases, with 17 bases separating them. CDR3 region: CASSLGGLGANTDTQYF. CDR3 in DNA: TGCGCCAGCAGCTTGGGTGGGTTGGGGGCTAATACAGATACGCAGTATTTT.

This chain uses TRBV23-1 with TRBJ2-7; maybe TRBD1 (6 bases). TRBV23-1 is reported as an ORF; its role is uncertain. The CDR3 is 16 amino acids. Between the trimmed V and J ends, which lost 3 bases and 0 bases, there was a span of 15 bases. The CDR3 DNA is TGCGCCAGCAGTCAGGGGACAAACGGGGACTCCTACGAGCAGTACTTC. Translation gives CASSQGTNGDSYEQYF.

The J gene is TRBJ2-5, the V gene TRBV28; D is unclear. The V gene's germline CDR1 is MDHEN and CDR2 SYDVKM. The CDR3 sequence is 15 residues long. V was shortened by 2 bases and J by 5 bases, with 15 bases between the two germline ends. CDR3 sequence: CASSLRARGSETQYF. The DNA of the CDR3 is TGTGCCAGCAGTTTACGTGCCAGAGGCTCGGAGACCCAGTACTTC.

The V call is TRBV3-1 (or the pseudogene TRBV3-2), the J call TRBJ2-5; D is unclear. The CDR3 is 11 residues long. The V gene's germline CDR1 is LGHDT and CDR2 YNNKEL (reference sequence). V lost 2 bases to trimming and J lost 4 bases, with 2 bases between them. CDR3 protein: CASSQRETQYF. Written as DNA, the CDR3 is TGTGCCAGCAGCCAACGAGAGACCCAGTACTTC.

This rearrangement joins TRBV6-6 to TRBJ1-6, with D possibly being TRBD1 (5 bases). Trimming took 5 bases from V and 4 from J, leaving 15 bases between them. The CDR3 length is 16 residues. The V gene's germline CDR1 is MNHNY and CDR2 SVGAGI (reference sequence). In DNA form, the CDR3 reads TGTGCCAGCAGTAGCGGGGGAGGGGCTTATAATTCACCCCTCCACTTT. Amino acid sequence: CASSSGGGAYNSPLHF.

The chain joins TRBV19 to TRBJ2-5; D is perhaps TRBD1 (5 bases). Germline CDR1 LNHDA, CDR2 SQIVND (reference sequence). The CDR3 sequence is 15 residues long. The V end was cut by 3 bases, the J end by 5 bases, with 16 bases between. CDR3 nucleotides: TGTGCCAGTAGTATCGGCAGGGTGGGGTGGGAGACCCAGTACTTC. It encodes CASSIGRVGWETQYF. Using reference TRBV19 and TRBJ2-5 for the parts outside the CDR3, the full variable domain is DGGITQSPKYLFRKEGQNVTLSCEQNLNHDAMYWYRQDPGQGLRLIYYSQIVNDFQKGDIAEGYSVSREKKESFPLTVTSAQKNPTAFYLCASSIGRVGWETQYFGPGTRLLVL.

V and J are TRBV7-2 and TRBJ2-5, with 9 bases lining up with TRBD2. Germline V gives CDR1 SGHTA, CDR2 FQGNSA. This CDR3 contains 15 residues. The V gene end was trimmed by 3 bases and the J gene end by 1 base; junction bases not matched to a gene: 3. CDR3 in DNA: TGTGCCAGCAGCTTTAGCGGGAGCCCCCAAGAGACCCAGTACTTC. Translated: CASSFSGSPQETQYF.

The V call is TRBV2, the J call TRBJ2-3, with 9 bases identical to TRBD2. The CDR3 is made up of 15 amino acids. Germline V gene sequence: CDR1 SNHLY, CDR2 FYNNEI. V was pared by 6 bases and J by 5 bases, with 9 bases of the junction left unmatched. For the CDR3, the DNA is TGTGCCAGCAGCCCGTTGGTAGCGGGGGAAGATACGCAGTATTTT. This codes for CASSPLVAGEDTQYF.

CDR3 in amino acids: CASSWGADRTF. In nucleotides, the CDR3 is TGCGCCAGCAGCTGGGGGGCGGACAGGACCTTC. V gene TRBV5-1 combines with J gene TRBJ1-2; 7 positions agree with TRBD1. Per germline, CDR1 SGHRS and CDR2 YFSETQ. The ends lost 3 bases at V and 14 bases at J; junction bases unmatched: 7. This CDR3 region has 11 residues.

The chain recombines TRBV10-3 with TRBJ2-7, with D perhaps TRBD1 (5 bases). V gave up 3 bases and J gave up 2 bases, with 11 bases separating them. CDR1 and CDR2 (germline): ENHRY, SYGVKD. The CDR3 runs 14 residues. This CDR3 reads CAISEAGQTYEQYF. The DNA for the CDR3 is TGTGCCATCAGTGAAGCAGGGCAAACCTACGAGCAGTACTTC.

This clone appeared a few times. Other nucleotide sequences in the sample specify the same CDR3. The chain recombines TRBV5-6 with TRBJ1-5, with a tentative D call TRBD1 (5 bases). Between the trimmed V and J ends, which lost 1 base and 0 bases, there was a span of 8 bases. The CDR3 runs to 15 residues. In germline, CDR1 is SGHDT, CDR2 YYEEEE. The CDR3 sequence: CASSLQGYSNQPQHF. The CDR3 coding sequence is TGTGCCAGCAGCTTGCAGGGTTATAGCAATCAGCCCCAGCATTTT.